These 14 T cell receptor beta chains came from one sample sequenced in a study of vaccination and CD4 T cells after COVID-19. Antigens for these TCRs are unknown. As to treatment: roughly 10-day PBMC culture with coronavirus spike peptide pools or control peptides (ViraFEST assay). Sequenced with the Oncomine TCR Beta short-read assay was DNA taken from cultured CD4+ T cells. One entry per CDR3 protein results from TCRdb running MiXCR on the PCR reads. The table records about 20,000 distinct CDR3 sequences, more than 30% of them present only once. The input for sequencing was CD4+ T cells from blood, cultured in vitro, taken before SARS-CoV-2 vaccination. The receptor set was obtained from a human donor who received a COVID-19 vaccine.

This clonotype was picked up a small number of times. V usage is TRBV7-9 and J usage is TRBJ2-2; D uncertain. The CDR3 loop spans 15 amino acids. The germline V gene encodes CDR1 SEHNR and CDR2 FQNEAQ (reference sequence). V was pared by 1 base and J by 4 bases, with 10 bases between. CDR3 DNA sequence: TGTGCCAGCAGCTTAGGACAAATATCCACCGGGGAGCTGTTTTTT. Amino acid sequence: CASSLGQISTGELFF.

The genes are TRBV7-9 and TRBJ2-3; 13 bases are shared with TRBD2. In germline, CDR1 is SEHNR, CDR2 FQNEAQ (reference sequence). The CDR3 has 16 residues. The V segment lost 2 bases and the J segment 5 bases; nucleotides outside the gene matches: 4. The CDR3 is CASSLMGLAGRDTQYF. Written as DNA, the CDR3 is TGTGCCAGCAGCTTAATGGGACTAGCGGGGCGAGATACGCAGTATTTT.

The chain uses TRBV7-8 and TRBJ1-2; no firm D call. The germline CDR1 and CDR2 sequences are SGHVS and FQNEAQ. Trimming shortened V by 2 bases and J by 2 bases, and 18 bases separated the two germline ends. The CDR3 is 17 residues long. CDR3 region: CASSLSYGEGSNYGYTF. CDR3 DNA: TGTGCCAGCAGCTTATCGTATGGGGAGGGATCCAACTATGGCTACACCTTC.

This chain joins TRBV11-2 and TRBJ2-3; 12 positions match TRBD2. The V gene's germline CDR1 is SGHAT and CDR2 FQNNGV. The J segment lost 7 bases and the V segment lost 1 base, leaving 12 bases of the junction unmatched. The CDR3 runs to 18 residues. The CDR3 coding sequence is TGTGCCAGCAGCTTAGCTCCTAGCGGGGGGGCGGTCTTAAATACGCAGTATTTT. Translating gives CASSLAPSGGAVLNTQYF.

This clonotype is a singleton in its sample. This chain joins TRBV19 and TRBJ1-1, with D perhaps matching TRBD1 (6 bases). Germline CDR1 reads LNHDA; CDR2 reads SQIVND (reference sequence). Trimming took 6 bases from V and 6 from J, leaving 17 bases between them. The CDR3 is 14 amino acids. The CDR3 loop is CASRERDRWAEAFF. CDR3 DNA sequence: TGTGCCAGTAGGGAGAGAGACAGGTGGGCTGAAGCTTTCTTT. The whole variable domain, remainder taken from reference TRBV19 and TRBJ1-1, is DGGITQSPKYLFRKEGQNVTLSCEQNLNHDAMYWYRQDPGQGLRLIYYSQIVNDFQKGDIAEGYSVSREKKESFPLTVTSAQKNPTAFYLCASRERDRWAEAFFGQGTRLTVV.

The CDR3 loop is CASSFAVGRANYGYTF. The DNA of the CDR3 is TGCGCCAGCAGCTTCGCCGTCGGCAGGGCGAACTATGGCTACACCTTC. The chain has TRBV5-1 and TRBJ1-2; tentatively, D is TRBD1 (5 bases). V lost 2 bases to trimming and J lost 2 bases, with 16 bases between them. The CDR3 contains 16 residues. Germline V gives CDR1 SGHRS, CDR2 YFSETQ.

V usage is TRBV27 and J usage is TRBJ1-6; possibly TRBD1 for D (5 bases). Trimming removed 3 bases at V and 5 bases at J, with 8 bases between. Germline loops: CDR1 MNHEY, CDR2 SMNVEV (reference sequence). The CDR3 covers 14 residues. Here the CDR3 DNA reads TGTGCCAGCAGTTTGAAAGGGGATAATTCACCCCTCCACTTT. It codes for CASSLKGDNSPLHF.

This clonotype was picked up a small number of times. The J gene is TRBJ1-6, the V gene TRBV12-3 or TRBV12-4; TRBD1 agrees at 7 bases. The V and J ends lost 2 bases and 7 bases, in that order; junction bases with no gene match: 5. The CDR3 consists of 15 residues. The CDR3 here is CASSLRQGENSPLHF. In DNA, the CDR3 is TGTGCCAGCAGTTTACGGCAGGGGGAGAATTCACCCCTCCACTTT.

The chain recombines TRBV6-1 with TRBJ1-4; TRBD1 agrees at 8 bases. Germline CDR1 is MNHNS and CDR2 is SASEGT. The CDR3 runs 13 residues. V was pared by 6 bases and J by 8 bases, with 5 bases of the junction left unmatched. The CDR3 protein is CASRTGETEKLFF. CDR3 bases: TGTGCCAGCAGGACAGGGGAAACCGAAAAACTGTTTTTT.

The V and J genes are TRBV6-1 and TRBJ1-1, with a weak D call TRBD1 (5 bases). Germline V lookup: CDR1 MNHNS, CDR2 SASEGT. This CDR3 is built from 15 residues. The V and J ends lost 6 bases and 3 bases respectively, with 17 bases between them. The CDR3 DNA reads as TGTGCCAGCAGCATATATTGGGACGAGGACACTGAAGCTTTCTTT. Its protein is CASSIYWDEDTEAFF.

This clonotype was recorded a few times. CDR3 amino acids: CASSPLTGQRELFF. Written as DNA, the CDR3 is TGTGCCAGCAGCCCGCTGACGGGGCAAAGGGAGCTGTTTTTT. The chain recombines TRBV7-9 with TRBJ2-2; D possibly uses TRBD1 or TRBD2 (5 bases each). The germline CDR1 and CDR2 sequences are SEHNR and FQNEAQ (reference sequence). This CDR3 has 14 residues. V gave up 5 bases and J gave up 9 bases, with 16 bases separating them.

This clonotype has more than one count but fewer than ten. J is TRBJ1-3 and V is TRBV20-1; possibly TRBD1 for D (5 bases). This CDR3 has 12 amino acids. V lost 3 bases and J 8 bases, leaving 11 bases between the germline ends. From germline, CDR1 is DFQATT and CDR2 SNEGSKA (reference sequence). CDR3 in DNA: TGCAGTGCTAGCAGGGCTATGGACACCATATATTTT. This encodes CSASRAMDTIYF.

The chain joins TRBV11-3 to TRBJ1-2, with TRBD1 matching 8 bases. The trim removed 5 bases at V and 8 bases at J, leaving 16 bases unmatched. CDR3 length: 16 amino acids. Per germline, CDR1 SGHNT and CDR2 YENEEA. The CDR3 nucleotides are TGTGCCAGCAGCCCCGGGCCGGACAGGGTTCGGAAGGGCTACACCTTC. Amino acid sequence: CASSPGPDRVRKGYTF.

V is TRBV2 and J is TRBJ1-3; D unclear. The germline V gene has CDR1 SNHLY and CDR2 FYNNEI. V lost 11 bases and J lost 3, with 14 bases in between. The CDR3 covers 13 residues. CDR3 nucleotide sequence: TGTGCCGGCCTGGTTGCCATTGGAAACACCATATATTTT. Encoded protein: CAGLVAIGNTIYF.